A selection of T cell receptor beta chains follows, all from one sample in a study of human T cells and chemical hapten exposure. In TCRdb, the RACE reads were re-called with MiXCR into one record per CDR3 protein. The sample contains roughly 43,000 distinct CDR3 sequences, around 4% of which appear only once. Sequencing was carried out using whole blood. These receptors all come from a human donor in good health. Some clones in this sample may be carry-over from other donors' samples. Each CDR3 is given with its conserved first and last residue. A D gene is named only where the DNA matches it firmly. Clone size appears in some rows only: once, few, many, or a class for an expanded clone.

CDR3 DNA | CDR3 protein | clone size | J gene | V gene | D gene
TGTGCCAGCGGGACTAGCGGTTCCTCCTACGAGCAGTACTTC | CASGTSGSSYEQYF | - | TRBJ2-7 | TRBV9 | TRBD2
TGTGCCAGCTCACCACAGGGGGGTGAGCAGTACTTC | CASSPQGGEQYF | few | TRBJ2-7 | TRBV18 | -
TGTGCCAGCAGTTACAGGGACAGGGAGCTCAGCGAGCAGTTCTTC | CASSYRDRELSEQFF | - | TRBJ2-1 | TRBV6-2/TRBV6-3 | TRBD1
TGTGCCAGCAGTTTAAGGCAGGGGGTCTCCACTGAAGCTTTCTTT | CASSLRQGVSTEAFF | - | TRBJ1-1 | TRBV12-3/TRBV12-4 | TRBD1
TGTGCCAGCAGTCGAACAGGGGACTTCTCCTACGAGCAGTACTTC | CASSRTGDFSYEQYF | many | TRBJ2-7 | TRBV13 | -
TGCAGCGTTGCGTCAGATTCCACTGAAGCTTTCTTT | CSVASDSTEAFF | - | TRBJ1-1 | TRBV29-1 | -
TGTGCCAGCAGCGGCCGCGAGGGAGGGAGGGTAGGCACTGAAGCTTTCTTT | CASSGREGGRVGTEAFF | - | TRBJ1-1 | TRBV9 | -
TGTGCCAGTAGACAGTACCAAGAGACCCAGTACTTC | CASRQYQETQYF | many | TRBJ2-5 | TRBV28 | -
TGTGCCAGCAGTTACTCGAGGGACCCCCGCTCTGAGCAGTACTTC | CASSYSRDPRSEQYF | many | TRBJ2-7 | TRBV6-5 | -
TGTGCCAGCTCACAAACAAAGGATCAGCCCCAGCATTTT | CASSQTKDQPQHF | - | TRBJ1-5 | TRBV18 | -
TGCGCCAGCAGCTTGGGGAGCGGGAGAGCCACAGATACGCAGTATTTT | CASSLGSGRATDTQYF | many | TRBJ2-3 | TRBV5-1 | TRBD2
TGCAGCGTTTCACAGGTCCTAGCTGCACCCACAGATACGCAGTATTTT | CSVSQVLAAPTDTQYF | many | TRBJ2-3 | TRBV29-1 | -
TGTGCCAGCAGCTCGGCCGGGACATACACCGGGGAGCTGTTTTTT | CASSSAGTYTGELFF | few | TRBJ2-2 | TRBV11-2 | -
TGCGCCAGCAGCCTCCGAAAGGGGCAGTTCTTC | CASSLRKGQFF | many | TRBJ2-1 | TRBV4-1 | -
TGCAGTGCATCCCAGGGGGCGCCCCCCCCTTTCTATGGCTACACCTTC | CSASQGAPPPFYGYTF | - | TRBJ1-2 | TRBV20-1 | TRBD1
TGTGCCAGCAGCTCCATCCGGGACTTTTACTCCTACGAGCAGTACTTC | CASSSIRDFYSYEQYF | many | TRBJ2-7 | TRBV7-9 | -
TGTGCCAGCAGTTTGCCGGGGAGGAGGGGTCAAGAGACCCAGTACTTC | CASSLPGRRGQETQYF | many | TRBJ2-5 | TRBV28 | -
TGTGCCAGTTTTACCGGACGGGGCATAGATACGCAGTATTTT | CASFTGRGIDTQYF | many | TRBJ2-3 | TRBV18 | -
TGTGCCAGCAGTTTCGATCAGGGGGCATGGCCATACGAGCAGTACTTC | CASSFDQGAWPYEQYF | many | TRBJ2-7 | TRBV27 | TRBD1
TGTGCCAGCAGTTACTCATCAGGGTCAGACTATGGCTACACCTTC | CASSYSSGSDYGYTF | few | TRBJ1-2 | TRBV6-5 | -
TGTGCCAGCAGCTTGGACCCGGCAGGGACGGACTACGAGCAGTACTTC | CASSLDPAGTDYEQYF | few | TRBJ2-7 | TRBV5-4 | -
TGCAGTGCCGCGCACAGGGGGCGCAGCTATGGCTACACCTTC | CSAAHRGRSYGYTF | many | TRBJ1-2 | TRBV20-1 | TRBD1
TGTGCCAGCAGCCATCATAGCGGGGGCCCCTACGAGCAGTACTTC | CASSHHSGGPYEQYF | many | TRBJ2-7 | TRBV3-1 | TRBD2
TGTGCCAGCAGCCTGGAGTGGGGAGCGAACAATGAGCAGTTCTTC | CASSLEWGANNEQFF | medium-sized | TRBJ2-1 | TRBV4-2 | -
TGCGCCAGCAGCTCCCACATCCAGGGACAGTCCTACAATGAGCAGTTCTTC | CASSSHIQGQSYNEQFF | few | TRBJ2-1 | TRBV5-1 | TRBD1
TGTGCCAGCAGCTTTGGGGGTGAAGCTTTCTTT | CASSFGGEAFF | many | TRBJ1-1 | TRBV12-3/TRBV12-4 | -
TGTGCCAGCAGCTCCTACAGGGGGGAGAACACTGAAGCTTTCTTT | CASSSYRGENTEAFF | many | TRBJ1-1 | TRBV7-2 | TRBD1
TGTGCCAGCAGCGTAGGGGTTACGGATACGCAGTATTTT | CASSVGVTDTQYF | many | TRBJ2-3 | TRBV9 | -